These 20 T cell receptor beta chains originate from one sample sequenced in a study of blood T cell repertoires in COVID-19. Sequencing was performed with immunoSEQ multiplex PCR; in TCRdb, only in-frame clones are kept and a portion is missing. The data show some 300,000 clones, about nine tenths seen once. Sequencing was carried out using peripheral blood. The receptors derive from a woman aged 45-60 years with COVID-19, enrolled during active disease.

The V gene is TRBV6-5, the J gene TRBJ2-3; TRBD1 agrees at 8 bases. This CDR3 comprises 15 residues. Germline trimming cut 6 bases from V and 0 bases from J; bases unmatched to any gene: 5. Germline values: CDR1 MNHEY, CDR2 SVGAGI. This CDR3 is CASRPDRGSTDTQYF. The CDR3 DNA sequence: TGTGCCAGCAGGCCCGACAGGGGTAGCACAGATACGCAGTATTTT.

CDR3 nucleotides: TGTGCCAGTCGGGGTCGGGGAAAGGAACGGCCCCAGCATTTT. This translates into CASRGRGKERPQHF. The V and J genes are TRBV19 and TRBJ1-5; D uncertain. V lost 8 bases to trimming and J lost 9 bases, with 20 bases between them. Germline loops: CDR1 LNHDA, CDR2 SQIVND (reference sequence). The CDR3 covers 14 residues. Full variable domain (missing parts from reference TRBV19 and TRBJ1-5): DGGITQSPKYLFRKEGQNVTLSCEQNLNHDAMYWYRQDPGQGLRLIYYSQIVNDFQKGDIAEGYSVSREKKESFPLTVTSAQKNPTAFYLCASRGRGKERPQHFGDGTRLSIL.

The chain uses TRBV11-3 and TRBJ2-3, with TRBD1 matching over 8 bases. The germline V gene encodes CDR1 SGHNT and CDR2 YENEEA. The CDR3 runs to 15 residues. V trimming: 4 bases; J trimming: 2 bases; junction bases outside the gene matches: 5. This CDR3 reads CASSWRQGATDTQYF. The CDR3 DNA reads TGTGCCAGCAGCTGGCGTCAGGGGGCCACAGATACGCAGTATTTT.

With regard to this clone: Within the sample, other DNA sequences also encode this same CDR3. V and J are TRBV18 and TRBJ2-1, with 7 bases that match TRBD2. The junction had 2 bases not matched to a gene; V was cut back by 1 base and J by 5 bases. This CDR3 has 14 amino acids. Germline CDR1 reads KGHSH; CDR2 reads LQKENI. The DNA of the CDR3 is TGTGCCAGCTCACCACGGCTAGCGGACAATGAGCAGTTCTTC. Its protein is CASSPRLADNEQFF. Full variable domain (rest looked up from reference TRBV18 and TRBJ2-1): NAGVMQNPRHLVRRRGQEARLRCSPMKGHSHVYWYRQLPEEGLKFMVYLQKENIIDESGMPKERFSAEFPKEGPSILRIQQVVRGDSAAYFCASSPRLADNEQFFGPGTRLTVL.

V is TRBV3-1 (or the pseudogene TRBV3-2) and J is TRBJ1-2; 8 bases line up with TRBD1. V shed 7 bases and J 3 bases; nucleotides not matched to a gene: 7. The germline gives CDR1 LGHDT, CDR2 YNNKEL (reference sequence). CDR3 length: 14 residues. CDR3 bases: TGTGCCAGCACCTCCAGGGGGCGTCACTATGGCTACACCTTC. Translating gives CASTSRGRHYGYTF.

V is TRBV7-6 and J is TRBJ2-7; D perhaps matches TRBD1 (5 bases). Germline assignment: CDR1 SGHVS and CDR2 FNYEAQ. Trimming cost V 3 bases and J 6 bases, with 21 bases left between them. There are 16 residues in the CDR3. CDR3: CASSLLPRVGLGEQYF. The CDR3 bases are TGTGCCAGCAGCTTGTTGCCCAGGGTAGGGTTAGGCGAGCAGTACTTC.

This rearrangement joins TRBV5-1 to TRBJ1-4; tentative D call: TRBD1 (6 bases). Germline V lookup: CDR1 SGHRS, CDR2 YFSETQ. V gave up 6 bases and J gave up 1 base, with 13 bases separating them. This CDR3 region has 15 residues. The DNA for the CDR3 is TGCGCCAGCACCCCAGGGGCTGGAACTAATGAAAAACTGTTTTTT. Its protein product is CASTPGAGTNEKLFF. The complete variable domain, with remaining parts taken from reference TRBV5-1 and TRBJ1-4, reads KAGVTQTPRYLIKTRGQQVTLSCSPISGHRSVSWYQQTPGQGLQFLFEYFSETQRNKGNFPGRFSGRQFSNSRSEMNVSTLELGDSALYLCASTPGAGTNEKLFFGSGTQLSVL.

The chain employs TRBV6-2 or TRBV6-3 and TRBJ2-1; D unclear. The CDR3 has 14 residues. CDR1 and CDR2 (germline): MNHEY, SVGEGT. V shed 2 bases and J shed 6 bases, with 11 bases lying between them. CDR3 sequence: CASSYSWQINEQFF. CDR3 DNA: TGTGCCAGCAGTTACAGTTGGCAGATCAATGAGCAGTTCTTC.

The J gene is TRBJ1-2, the V gene TRBV5-6, with TRBD1 matching over 9 bases. This CDR3 contains 16 residues. CDR1 and CDR2 from the germline V gene are SGHDT and YYEEEE. Trimming at V came to 5 bases and at J to 7 bases, leaving 15 bases not matched to a gene. The DNA of the CDR3 is TGTGCCAGCAGAGAACAACAGGGGGCGAGATTGGTTGGCTACACCTTC. Translated, it gives CASREQQGARLVGYTF. Full variable domain (rest looked up from reference TRBV5-6 and TRBJ1-2): DAGVTQSPTHLIKTRGQQVTLRCSPKSGHDTVSWYQQALGQGPQFIFQYYEEEERQRGNFPDRFSGHQFPNYSSELNVNALLLGDSALYLCASREQQGARLVGYTFGSGTRLTVV.

This chain uses TRBV5-1 with TRBJ2-5; D ambiguous. The CDR3 has 15 amino acids. The germline CDR1 and CDR2 sequences are SGHRS and YFSETQ. V was cut by 1 base and J by 2 bases, with 12 bases left in between. The CDR3: CASSLSVLSQETQYF. The CDR3 DNA follows: TGCGCCAGCAGCTTGTCAGTCCTGTCTCAAGAGACCCAGTACTTC.

This sequence joins TRBV6-5 and TRBJ1-5; 12 bases fit TRBD1. CDR1 is MNHEY, CDR2 SVGAGI, per germline. There are 14 residues in the CDR3. V shed 7 bases and J 5 bases; nucleotides not matched to a gene: 3. The CDR3 sequence is CASTGTGGYQPQHF. The CDR3 DNA follows: TGTGCCAGCACTGGGACAGGGGGCTATCAGCCCCAGCATTTT.

V usage is TRBV19 and J usage is TRBJ1-2; possible D gene TRBD1, 5 bases. Trimming left V 2 bases short and J 0 bases short, with 10 bases between. Per germline, CDR1 LNHDA and CDR2 SQIVND (reference sequence). The CDR3 length is 15 residues. The CDR3, as DNA: TGTGCCAGTAGTATACCCGCCAGGGCTAACTATGGCTACACCTTC. Translating it yields CASSIPARANYGYTF.

The V call is TRBV30, the J call TRBJ1-3; perhaps TRBD1 as D (5 bases). The germline V gene has CDR1 GTSNPN and CDR2 SVGIG (reference sequence). The ends were cut back, 3 bases at V and 8 bases at J, with 17 bases in the middle. This CDR3 has 14 amino acids. The CDR3 DNA is TGTGCCTGGAGAACCCAGGGACTTACGGACACCATATATTTT. It encodes CAWRTQGLTDTIYF. The whole variable domain, remainder taken from reference TRBV30 and TRBJ1-3, is SQTIHQWPATLVQPVGSPLSLECTVEGTSNPNLYWYRQAAGRGLQLLFYSVGIGQISSEVPQNLSASRPQDRQFILSSKKLLLSDSGFYLCAWRTQGLTDTIYFGEGSWLTVV.

The rearrangement uses TRBV5-1 and TRBJ1-1; 11 bases are shared with TRBD1. CDR3 length equals 16 residues. Germline loops: CDR1 SGHRS, CDR2 YFSETQ. With V trimmed by 4 bases and J by 3 bases, 8 bases remained unmatched. CDR3 loop: CASSDGQGAKYTEAFF. The CDR3 DNA reads as TGCGCCAGCAGCGATGGACAGGGGGCTAAATACACTGAAGCTTTCTTT.

The chain uses TRBV5-1 and TRBJ2-5; TRBD2 agrees at 8 bases. V trimming: 2 bases; J trimming: 3 bases; junction bases outside the gene matches: 6. The V gene's germline CDR1 is SGHRS and CDR2 YFSETQ. This CDR3 has 15 amino acids. Here the CDR3 DNA reads TGCGCCAGCAGCTTAAGCGGGAGACCGGAAGAGACCCAGTACTTC. Its translation: CASSLSGRPEETQYF.

The rearrangement links TRBV7-3 to TRBJ2-1, with TRBD1 identical over 7 bases. Trimming cost V 4 bases and J 3 bases; bases outside gene matches: 0. The CDR3 extends over 13 amino acids. CDR1 is SGHTA and CDR2 is FQGTGA in the germline V gene. In DNA form, the CDR3 reads TGTGCCAGCAGCTGGGACAGCTACAATGAGCAGTTCTTC. Translation: CASSWDSYNEQFF.

The chain links TRBV15 to TRBJ2-7, with D possibly matching TRBD1 (6 bases). The CDR3 sequence is 14 residues long. Trimming pared 5 bases from V and 6 bases from J, leaving 17 bases between. Germline V gene lookup returns CDR1 LNHNV and CDR2 YYDKDF (reference sequence). CDR3 nucleotide sequence: TGTGCCACCAGCCTAGGGGGTCTTGGGAGCGAGCAGTACTTC. Protein product: CATSLGGLGSEQYF.

The chain has TRBV6-5 and TRBJ1-5; D unresolved. The CDR3 runs 14 residues. V lost 6 bases to trimming and J lost 0 bases, with 9 bases between them. The germline gives CDR1 MNHEY, CDR2 SVGAGI. The CDR3 bases are TGTGCCAGCAGCGCTATCGATAGCAATCAGCCCCAGCATTTT. This encodes CASSAIDSNQPQHF.

V usage is TRBV19 and J usage is TRBJ2-3; 7 nucleotides agree with TRBD1. J gave up 2 bases and V 7 bases, and 3 bases lay outside the gene matches. CDR3 size: 13 residues. Germline values: CDR1 LNHDA, CDR2 SQIVND (reference sequence). The CDR3 DNA follows: TGTGCCAGTAAGGGACAGAACACAGATACGCAGTATTTT. This sequence encodes CASKGQNTDTQYF. Looking up the rest from reference TRBV19 and TRBJ2-3 gives the full variable domain: DGGITQSPKYLFRKEGQNVTLSCEQNLNHDAMYWYRQDPGQGLRLIYYSQIVNDFQKGDIAEGYSVSREKKESFPLTVTSAQKNPTAFYLCASKGQNTDTQYFGPGTRLTVL.

The CDR3 loop is CAWSSGGSMNTEAFF. The DNA for the CDR3 is TGTGCCTGGAGTAGTGGGGGGTCCATGAACACTGAAGCTTTCTTT. This chain joins TRBV30 and TRBJ1-1; possible D gene TRBD1, 5 bases. V dropped 2 bases and J dropped 0 bases, with 13 bases sitting between them. Germline V lookup: CDR1 GTSNPN, CDR2 SVGIG (reference sequence). CDR3 length: 15 residues. Full variable domain (outside the CDR3, taken from reference TRBV30 and TRBJ1-1): SQTIHQWPATLVQPVGSPLSLECTVEGTSNPNLYWYRQAAGRGLQLLFYSVGIGQISSEVPQNLSASRPQDRQFILSSKKLLLSDSGFYLCAWSSGGSMNTEAFFGQGTRLTVV.